The rows below give T cell receptor beta chains drawn from one sample of a study of T cells in Graves' hyperthyroidism and ophthalmopathy. MiXCR, applied by TCRdb to the multiplex PCR reads, yields one record per CDR3 protein. The sample lists 75,000 to 100,000 distinct CDR3 sequences, 35% to 50% occurring once. Sequenced material: peripheral blood or thyroid tissue (not recorded which). These receptors all stem from a woman in her twenties or thirties with Graves' hyperthyroidism. Each CDR3 is given with its conserved first and last residue. The D gene is left open where the match is weak. Clone size is given for some rows only: seen once, a few or many times, or a class if the clone is expanded.

V gene	J gene	D gene	clone size	CDR3 DNA	CDR3 protein
TRBV7-8	TRBJ2-6	NA	once	TGTGCCAGCAGCGCCCGTTCGGTGGACACCGGGGCCAACGTCCTGACTTTC	CASSARSVDTGANVLTF
TRBV7-2	TRBJ2-7	TRBD1	NA	TGTGCCAGCAGGCGATACGGGACAGGAACCTACGAGCAGTACTTC	CASRRYGTGTYEQYF
TRBV10-3	TRBJ1-1	NA	many	TGTGCCATCAGTGAGTCGGCCCAGAACAGTATGAACACTGAAGCTTTCTTT	CAISESAQNSMNTEAFF
TRBV28	TRBJ2-6	NA	many	TGTGCCAGCAGTTTTCCCTTCGGGACTGGCTCTGGGGCCAACGTCCTGACTTTC	CASSFPFGTGSGANVLTF
TRBV5-1	TRBJ1-2	NA	few	TGCGCCAGCAGCCCAATGAAAGGACGGACCTTTGGCTACACCTTC	CASSPMKGRTFGYTF
TRBV30	TRBJ1-1	NA	NA	TGTGCCTGGAGTCTGGTTGGAGGATTTGTGGCTGAAGCTTTCTTT	CAWSLVGGFVAEAFF
TRBV2	TRBJ1-1	TRBD1	NA	TGTGCCAGCAGGCGACAGGGTTACACTGAAGCTTTCTTT	CASRRQGYTEAFF
TRBV6-5	TRBJ1-6	TRBD1	many	TGTGCCAGCAGTTCGACAGGGGCGTCTAATTCACCCCTCCACTTT	CASSSTGASNSPLHF
TRBV7-6	TRBJ2-2	TRBD1	NA	TGTGCCAGCAGCTCAAAAAACAGGGGGAACACCGGGGAGCTGTTTTTT	CASSSKNRGNTGELFF
TRBV5-1	TRBJ1-2	TRBD1	NA	TGCACCAGCAGCGTCCATCCAGGGGGTGGCGGCTACACCTTC	CTSSVHPGGGGYTF
TRBV28	TRBJ1-6	NA	few	TGTGCCGCACAGGGCCCGGATAATTCACCCCTCCACTTT	CAAQGPDNSPLHF
TRBV19	TRBJ1-5	NA	many	TGTGCCAGTAGTACAGATAGCAATCAGCCCCAGCATTTT	CASSTDSNQPQHF
TRBV7-2	TRBJ1-5	TRBD1	many	TGTGCCAGCAGCTTAGTAGGGGGCGGCAATCAGCCCCAGCATTTT	CASSLVGGGNQPQHF
TRBV27	TRBJ2-2	NA	many	TGTGCCAGCACAGGGGAAGGACGCGGGGAGCTGTTTTTT	CASTGEGRGELFF
TRBV12-3/TRBV12-4	TRBJ1-2	NA	many	TGTGCCAGCAGTTTACAGGGTTATGGCTACACCTTC	CASSLQGYGYTF
TRBV9	TRBJ1-5	NA	NA	TGTGCCAGCAGCGTAGTGGAGGATCAGCCCCAGCATTTT	CASSVVEDQPQHF
TRBV20-1	TRBJ1-1	NA	many	TGCAGTGCTAGGGGGCAGTGGGGGGTGAGCACTGAAGCTTTCTTT	CSARGQWGVSTEAFF
TRBV28	TRBJ1-2	TRBD1	many	TGTGCCAGCAGTTACACAGGGGATCACTATGGCTACACCTTC	CASSYTGDHYGYTF
TRBV7-9	TRBJ2-3	NA	once	TGTGCCAGCAGCTTGCGTCAGGGAAGCACAGATACGCAGTATTTT	CASSLRQGSTDTQYF
TRBV5-4	TRBJ2-7	NA	NA	TGTGCCAGCAGCCCGGGGGCCATCCACGAGCAGTACTTC	CASSPGAIHEQYF
TRBV20-1	TRBJ2-7	NA	many	TGCAGTGCCAGCGAGGCCAATTTGGAGCAGTACTTC	CSASEANLEQYF
TRBV7-9	TRBJ2-2	NA	few	TGTGCCAGCAGCTTATGGTTTCCGGGGACAAGAGAACTTCCGAACACCGGGGAGCTGTTTTTT	CASSLWFPGTRELPNTGELFF
TRBV7-2	TRBJ1-1	NA	many	TGTGCCAGCAGCTTAACAGGGATCGCGAACACTGAAGCTTTCTTT	CASSLTGIANTEAFF
TRBV7-6	TRBJ1-1	TRBD1	NA	TGTGCCAGCAGGGGATTTGGGGGACAGCCGAACACTGAAGCTTTCTTT	CASRGFGGQPNTEAFF
TRBV6-5	TRBJ2-3	NA	many	TGTGCCAGCGTCGGCGGGCATACGCAGTATTTT	CASVGGHTQYF
TRBV27	TRBJ1-2	NA	many	TGTGCCAGCAGTTTAGGAGAGGGTGATGGCTACACCTTC	CASSLGEGDGYTF
TRBV19	TRBJ1-1	TRBD1	many	TGTGCCAGTAGTCCCGATACTTGGACGGGACAGGGTAGCGGCACTGAAGCTTTCTTT	CASSPDTWTGQGSGTEAFF
TRBV3-1	TRBJ1-3	TRBD1	many	TGTGCCAGCAGCCAACGGGGACAGGGAGTTACCATATATTTT	CASSQRGQGVTIYF
TRBV3-1	TRBJ1-2	NA	few	TGTGCCAGCAGCCAACTTTTGGGAGGGACCAACTATGGCTACACCTTC	CASSQLLGGTNYGYTF
TRBV10-3	TRBJ1-6	NA	few	TGTGCCAGCAGAAAGACAGCCAGTTATAATTCACCCCTCCACTTT	CASRKTASYNSPLHF
TRBV28	TRBJ2-5	NA	many	TGTGCCAGCACCCCCCCCGGCACAGACCAAGAGACCCAGTACTTC	CASTPPGTDQETQYF
TRBV5-1	TRBJ1-4	NA	many	TGCGCCAGCAGCTTGTATGGGGGGATCGGTGAAAAACTGTTTTTT	CASSLYGGIGEKLFF
TRBV5-1	TRBJ1-1	NA	many	TGCGCCAGCAGCTCGCAGCTGAACACTGAAGCTTTCTTT	CASSSQLNTEAFF
TRBV20-1	TRBJ2-5	TRBD1	many	TGCAGTGCTAGAGGTGACAGGGAAGAGACCCAGTACTTC	CSARGDREETQYF
TRBV7-9	TRBJ2-2	NA	NA	TGTGCCAGCAGCCCCCCCCCGGAGAACGCGAACACCGGGGAGCTGTTTTTT	CASSPPPENANTGELFF
TRBV7-2	TRBJ2-7	NA	many	TGTGCCAGCAGCTTAACGGGAGACTTCTACGAGCAGTACTTC	CASSLTGDFYEQYF
TRBV7-3	TRBJ1-1	TRBD1	few	TGTGCCAGCAGTTTGGGGACAGGGGGCGCCGGCGCTGAAGCCTTCTTT	CASSLGTGGAGAEAFF
TRBV20-1	TRBJ2-3	NA	many	TGCAGTCCTAGACTCGGCGGAACAGATACGCAGTATTTT	CSPRLGGTDTQYF
TRBV7-9	TRBJ2-3	TRBD1	many	TGTGCCAGCAGCTCCGACAGGGTGAAAGATACGCAGTATTTT	CASSSDRVKDTQYF
TRBV20-1	TRBJ1-6	NA	NA	TGCAGTGCGGCGACAGGCAATTCACCCCTCCACTTT	CSAATGNSPLHF